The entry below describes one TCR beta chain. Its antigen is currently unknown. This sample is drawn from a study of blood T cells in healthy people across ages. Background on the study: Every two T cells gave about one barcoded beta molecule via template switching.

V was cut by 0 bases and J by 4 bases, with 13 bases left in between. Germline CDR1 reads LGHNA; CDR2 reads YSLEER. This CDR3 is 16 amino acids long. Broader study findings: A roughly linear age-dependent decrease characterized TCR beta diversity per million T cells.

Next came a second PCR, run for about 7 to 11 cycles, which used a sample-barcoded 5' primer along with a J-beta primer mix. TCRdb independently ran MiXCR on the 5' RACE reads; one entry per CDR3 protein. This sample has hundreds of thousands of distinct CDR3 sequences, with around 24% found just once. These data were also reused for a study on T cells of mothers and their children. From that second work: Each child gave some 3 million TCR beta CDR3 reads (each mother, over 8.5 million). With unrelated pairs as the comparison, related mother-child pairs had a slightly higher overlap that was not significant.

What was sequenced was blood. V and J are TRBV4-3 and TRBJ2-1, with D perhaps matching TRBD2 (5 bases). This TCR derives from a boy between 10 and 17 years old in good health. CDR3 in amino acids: CASSQEYGMVYNEQFF. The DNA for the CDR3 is TGCGCCAGCAGCCAAGAGTACGGGATGGTGTACAATGAGCAGTTCTTC.